This TCR beta chain derives from a study of cytomegalovirus exposure and HLA in healthy donors. Data came from immunoSEQ multiplex PCR; TCRdb stores just in-frame clones and leaves some out. The data show some 160,000 clones, 88% seen once. V shed 4 bases, J shed 4 bases, and the junction held 1 base outside the gene matches. CDR1 and CDR2 (germline): MGHRA, YSYEKL. CDR3 length equals 14 residues. The receptor comes from a man aged 18 to 30 in good health and CMV-seronegative. The V gene is TRBV4-1, the J gene TRBJ1-4, with 9 bases fitting TRBD1. The specimen was PBMCs. This CDR3 is CASSLGQGNEKLFF. The CDR3, as DNA: TGCGCCAGCAGCCTGGGACAGGGTAATGAAAAACTGTTTTTT.